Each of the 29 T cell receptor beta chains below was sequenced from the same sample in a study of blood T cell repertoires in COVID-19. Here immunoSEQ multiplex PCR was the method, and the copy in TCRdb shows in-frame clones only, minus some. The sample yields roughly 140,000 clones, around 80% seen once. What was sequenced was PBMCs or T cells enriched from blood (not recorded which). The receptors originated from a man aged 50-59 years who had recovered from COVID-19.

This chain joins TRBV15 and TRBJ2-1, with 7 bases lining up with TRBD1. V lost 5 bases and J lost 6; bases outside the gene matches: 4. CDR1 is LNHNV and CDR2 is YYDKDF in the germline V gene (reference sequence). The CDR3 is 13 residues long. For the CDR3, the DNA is TGTGCCACCAGCGACAGGGCCGGCAATGAGCAGTTCTTC. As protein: CATSDRAGNEQFF.

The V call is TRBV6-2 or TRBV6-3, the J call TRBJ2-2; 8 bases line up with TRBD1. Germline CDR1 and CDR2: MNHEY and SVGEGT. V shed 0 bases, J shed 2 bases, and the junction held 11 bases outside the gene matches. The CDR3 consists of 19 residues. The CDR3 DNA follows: TGTGCCAGCAGTTACTCGGTTATCAAGACAGGGGTAAACACCGGGGAGCTGTTTTTT. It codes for CASSYSVIKTGVNTGELFF.

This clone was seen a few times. The CDR3 region is CASSWGLNEKLFF. In nucleotides, the CDR3 is TGTGCCAGCAGCTGGGGACTGAATGAAAAACTGTTTTTT. The rearrangement links TRBV5-6 to TRBJ1-4, with a tentative D call TRBD1 (5 bases). V was trimmed by 3 bases and J by 5 bases, leaving 8 bases between them. The CDR3 has 13 amino acids. Germline V gene sequence: CDR1 SGHDT, CDR2 YYEEEE.

The CDR3 coding sequence is TGTGCCAGCTCACCCGATCAGGGATCACCCCTCCACTTT. This gives the protein CASSPDQGSPLHF. V is TRBV18 and J is TRBJ1-6; maybe TRBD1 (5 bases). The CDR3 length is 13 residues. Trimming shortened V by 3 bases and J by 10 bases, and 10 bases separated the two germline ends. The germline V gene has CDR1 KGHSH and CDR2 LQKENI.

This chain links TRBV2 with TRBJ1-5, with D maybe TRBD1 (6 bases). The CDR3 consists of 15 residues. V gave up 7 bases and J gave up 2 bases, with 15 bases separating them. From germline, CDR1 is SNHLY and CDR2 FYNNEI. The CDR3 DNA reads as TGTGCCAGCACTGGCGGGGGCGCGGGCAATCAGCCCCAGCATTTT. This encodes CASTGGGAGNQPQHF.

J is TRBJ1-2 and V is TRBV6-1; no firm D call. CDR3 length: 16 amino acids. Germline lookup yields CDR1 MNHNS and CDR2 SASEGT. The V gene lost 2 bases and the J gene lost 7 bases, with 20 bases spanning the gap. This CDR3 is CASSETRGPREGGYTF. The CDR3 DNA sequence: TGTGCCAGCAGTGAAACACGAGGACCGAGGGAGGGTGGCTACACCTTC.

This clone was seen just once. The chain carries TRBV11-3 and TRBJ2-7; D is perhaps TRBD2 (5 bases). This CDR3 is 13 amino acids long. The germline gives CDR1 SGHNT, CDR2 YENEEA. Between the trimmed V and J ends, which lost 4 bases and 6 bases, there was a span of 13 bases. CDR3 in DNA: TGTGCCAGCAGCTCCCCCCCCCGGGGCGAGCAGTACTTC. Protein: CASSSPPRGEQYF.

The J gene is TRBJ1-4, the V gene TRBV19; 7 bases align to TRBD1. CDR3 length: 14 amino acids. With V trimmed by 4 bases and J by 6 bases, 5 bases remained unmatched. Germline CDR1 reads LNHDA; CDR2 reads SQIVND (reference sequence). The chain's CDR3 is CASSTRGDYEKLFF. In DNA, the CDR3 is TGTGCCAGTAGTACCAGGGGGGATTATGAAAAACTGTTTTTT.

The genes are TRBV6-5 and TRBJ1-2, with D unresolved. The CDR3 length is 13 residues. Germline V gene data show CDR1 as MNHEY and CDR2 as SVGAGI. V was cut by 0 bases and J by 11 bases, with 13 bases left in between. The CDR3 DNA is TGTGCCAGCAGTTACTCCCAGGCAACGAAATACACCTTC. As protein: CASSYSQATKYTF.

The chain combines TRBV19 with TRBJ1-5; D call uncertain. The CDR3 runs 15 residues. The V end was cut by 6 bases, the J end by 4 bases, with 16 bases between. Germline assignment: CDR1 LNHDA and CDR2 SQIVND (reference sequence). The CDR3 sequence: CASRAPRGGNQPQHF. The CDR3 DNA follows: TGTGCCAGTAGGGCCCCTCGGGGAGGGAATCAGCCCCAGCATTTT.

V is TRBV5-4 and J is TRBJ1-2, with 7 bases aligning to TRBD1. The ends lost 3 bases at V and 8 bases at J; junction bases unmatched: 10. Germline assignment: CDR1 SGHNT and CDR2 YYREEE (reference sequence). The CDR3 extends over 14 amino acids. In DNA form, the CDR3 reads TGTGCCAGCAGCTCACAGGGGTCCCCGAGGGGCTACACCTTC. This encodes CASSSQGSPRGYTF. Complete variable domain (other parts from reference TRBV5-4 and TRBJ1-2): ETGVTQSPTHLIKTRGQQVTLRCSSQSGHNTVSWYQQALGQGPQFIFQYYREEENGRGNFPPRFSGLQFPNYSSELNVNALELDDSALYLCASSSQGSPRGYTFGSGTRLTVV.

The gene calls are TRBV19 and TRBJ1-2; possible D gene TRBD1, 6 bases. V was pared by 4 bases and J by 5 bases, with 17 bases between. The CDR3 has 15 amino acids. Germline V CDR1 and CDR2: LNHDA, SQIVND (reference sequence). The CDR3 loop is CASSTPGAGDYGYTF. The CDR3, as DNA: TGTGCCAGTAGTACCCCCGGGGCAGGGGATTATGGCTACACCTTC.

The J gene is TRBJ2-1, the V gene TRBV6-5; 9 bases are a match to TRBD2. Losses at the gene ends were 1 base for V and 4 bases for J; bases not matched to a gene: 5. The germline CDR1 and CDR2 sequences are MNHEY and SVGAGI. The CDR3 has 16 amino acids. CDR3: CASSYFLSGGYNEQFF. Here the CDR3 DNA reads TGTGCCAGCAGTTACTTCCTAAGCGGGGGGTACAATGAGCAGTTCTTC.

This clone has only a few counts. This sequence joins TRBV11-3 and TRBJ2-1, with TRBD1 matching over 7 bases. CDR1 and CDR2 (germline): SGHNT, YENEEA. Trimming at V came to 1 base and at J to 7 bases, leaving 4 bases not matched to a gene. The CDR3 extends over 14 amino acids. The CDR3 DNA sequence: TGTGCCAGCAGCTTAGTGGCGACAGGGAATGAGCAGTTCTTC. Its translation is CASSLVATGNEQFF. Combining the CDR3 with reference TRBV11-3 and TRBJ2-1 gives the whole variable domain EAGVVQSPRYKIIEKKQPVAFWCNPISGHNTLYWYLQNLGQGPELLIRYENEEAVDDSQLPKDRFSAERLKGVDSTLKIQPAELGDSAVYLCASSLVATGNEQFFGPGTRLTVL.

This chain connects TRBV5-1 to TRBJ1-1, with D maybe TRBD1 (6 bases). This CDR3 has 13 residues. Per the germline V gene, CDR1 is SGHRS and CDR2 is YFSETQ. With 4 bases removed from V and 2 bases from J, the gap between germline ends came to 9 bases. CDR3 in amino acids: CASSIQGNTEAFF. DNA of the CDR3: TGCGCCAGCAGCATACAGGGTAACACTGAAGCTTTCTTT.

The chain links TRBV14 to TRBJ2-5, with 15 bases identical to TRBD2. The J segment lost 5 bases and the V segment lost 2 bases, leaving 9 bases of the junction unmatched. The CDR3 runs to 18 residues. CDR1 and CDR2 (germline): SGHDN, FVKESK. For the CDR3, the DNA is TGTGCCAGCAGCCAACACCGGACTAGCGGGGGGGTCCGCGAGACCCAGTACTTC. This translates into CASSQHRTSGGVRETQYF. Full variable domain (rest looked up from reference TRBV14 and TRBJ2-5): EAGVTQFPSHSVIEKGQTVTLRCDPISGHDNLYWYRRVMGKEIKFLLHFVKESKQDESGMPNNRFLAERTGGTYSTLKVQPAELEDSGVYFCASSQHRTSGGVRETQYFGPGTRLLVL.

The CDR3 sequence is CASSREGQVNYEQYF. The DNA for the CDR3 is TGTGCCAGCAGCAGGGAGGGACAGGTTAACTACGAGCAGTACTTC. The chain employs TRBV5-4 and TRBJ2-7, with D maybe TRBD1 (8 bases). V was clipped by 4 bases and J by 3 bases, with 17 bases between them. The germline gives CDR1 SGHNT, CDR2 YYREEE (reference sequence). The CDR3 spans 15 residues.

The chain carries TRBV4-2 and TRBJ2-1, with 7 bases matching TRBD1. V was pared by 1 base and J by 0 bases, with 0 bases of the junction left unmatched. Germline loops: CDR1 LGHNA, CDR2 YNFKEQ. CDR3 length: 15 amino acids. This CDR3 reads CASSQGTGSYNEQFF. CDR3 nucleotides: TGTGCCAGCAGCCAAGGGACAGGCTCCTACAATGAGCAGTTCTTC.

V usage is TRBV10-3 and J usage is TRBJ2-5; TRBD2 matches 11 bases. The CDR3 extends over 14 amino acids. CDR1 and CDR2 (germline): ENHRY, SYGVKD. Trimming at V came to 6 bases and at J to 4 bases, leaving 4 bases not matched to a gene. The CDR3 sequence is CAISPSGGSETQYF. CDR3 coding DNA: TGTGCCATCAGCCCTAGCGGGGGGTCAGAGACCCAGTACTTC.

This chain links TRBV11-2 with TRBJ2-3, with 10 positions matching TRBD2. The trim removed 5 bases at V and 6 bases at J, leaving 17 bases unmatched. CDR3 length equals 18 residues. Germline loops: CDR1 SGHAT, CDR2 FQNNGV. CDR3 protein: CASSPLGWTSGETDTQYF. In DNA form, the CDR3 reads TGTGCCAGCAGCCCACTGGGGTGGACTAGCGGAGAAACTGATACGCAGTATTTT. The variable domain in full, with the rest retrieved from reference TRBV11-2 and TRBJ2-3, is EAGVAQSPRYKIIEKRQSVAFWCNPISGHATLYWYQQILGQGPKLLIQFQNNGVVDDSQLPKDRFSAERLKGVDSTLKIQPAKLEDSAVYLCASSPLGWTSGETDTQYFGPGTRLTVL.

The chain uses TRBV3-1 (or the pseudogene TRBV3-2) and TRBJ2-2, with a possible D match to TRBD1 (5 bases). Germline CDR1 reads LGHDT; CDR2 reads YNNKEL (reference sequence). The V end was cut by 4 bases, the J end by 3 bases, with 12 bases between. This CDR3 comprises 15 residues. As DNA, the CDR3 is TGTGCCAGCAGCCGGACGTCAGGGTACACCGGGGAGCTGTTTTTT. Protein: CASSRTSGYTGELFF.

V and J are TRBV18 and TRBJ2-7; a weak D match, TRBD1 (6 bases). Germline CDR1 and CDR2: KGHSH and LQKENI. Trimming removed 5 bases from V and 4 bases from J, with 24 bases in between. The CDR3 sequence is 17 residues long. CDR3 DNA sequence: TGTGCCAGCTCAGCATCGCACTCGGGCAGGGGTGGATACGAGCAGTACTTC. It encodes CASSASHSGRGGYEQYF.

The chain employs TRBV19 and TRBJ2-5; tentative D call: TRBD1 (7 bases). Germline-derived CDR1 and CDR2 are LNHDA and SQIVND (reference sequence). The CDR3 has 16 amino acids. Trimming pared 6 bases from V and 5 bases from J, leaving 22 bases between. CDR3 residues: CASSSGGLPEFETQYF. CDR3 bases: TGTGCCAGTAGCTCAGGGGGGCTACCCGAATTTGAGACCCAGTACTTC.

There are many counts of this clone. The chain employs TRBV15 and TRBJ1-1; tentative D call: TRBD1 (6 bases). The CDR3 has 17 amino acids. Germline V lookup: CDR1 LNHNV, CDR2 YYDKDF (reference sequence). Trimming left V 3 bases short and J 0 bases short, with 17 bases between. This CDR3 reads CATSSAETGTLNTEAFF. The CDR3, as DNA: TGTGCCACCAGCAGTGCAGAGACCGGGACATTGAACACTGAAGCTTTCTTT.

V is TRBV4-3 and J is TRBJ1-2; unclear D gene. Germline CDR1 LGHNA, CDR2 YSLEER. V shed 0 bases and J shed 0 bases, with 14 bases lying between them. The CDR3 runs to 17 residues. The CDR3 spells CASSQEKAGAPNYGYTF. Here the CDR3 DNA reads TGCGCCAGCAGCCAAGAAAAGGCGGGTGCCCCTAACTATGGCTACACCTTC.

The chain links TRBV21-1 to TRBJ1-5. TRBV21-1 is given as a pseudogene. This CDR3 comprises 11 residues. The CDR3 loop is CASECRQPQHF. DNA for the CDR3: TGTGCCAGCGAGTGTCGGCAGCCCCAGCATTTT.

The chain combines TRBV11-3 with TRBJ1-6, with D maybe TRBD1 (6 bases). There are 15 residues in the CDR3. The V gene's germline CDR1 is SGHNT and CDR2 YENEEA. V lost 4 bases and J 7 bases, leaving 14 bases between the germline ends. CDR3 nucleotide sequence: TGTGCCAGCAGCTCGAGGACAGCAACGAATTCACCCCTCCACTTT. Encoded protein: CASSSRTATNSPLHF.

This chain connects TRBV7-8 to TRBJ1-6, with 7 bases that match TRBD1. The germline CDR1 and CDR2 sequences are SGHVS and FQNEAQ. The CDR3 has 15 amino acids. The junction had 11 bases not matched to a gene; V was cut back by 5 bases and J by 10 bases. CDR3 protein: CASSERRQGQSPLHF. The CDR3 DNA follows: TGTGCCAGCAGCGAACGGAGACAGGGACAATCACCCCTCCACTTT.

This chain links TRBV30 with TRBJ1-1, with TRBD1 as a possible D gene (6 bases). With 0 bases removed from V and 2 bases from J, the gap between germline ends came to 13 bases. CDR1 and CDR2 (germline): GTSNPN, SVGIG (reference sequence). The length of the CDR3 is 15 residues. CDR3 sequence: CAWSVRTQGNTEAFF. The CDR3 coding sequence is TGTGCCTGGAGTGTACGTACACAGGGTAACACTGAAGCTTTCTTT.